The source of this T cell receptor beta chain is a study of metastatic and nonmetastatic thyroid tumors. From the PCR reads, TCRdb re-called clones with MiXCR. The data hold 46,000 or so clones, with less than 20% observed a single time. Of note for this clone: At one end the junction does not follow the germline gene, possibly because of a read error.

Before thyroid surgery, none of the patients had received any treatment. The CDR3 is made up of 12 amino acids. Per the germline V gene, CDR1 is LNHDA and CDR2 is SQIVND (reference sequence). The receptor was derived from a female donor with papillary thyroid cancer or a benign thyroid nodule (not recorded which). Some clones in this sample may be carry-over from other donors' samples. This sequence joins TRBV19 and TRBJ1-3; no clear D. Material: blood. The CDR3 DNA reads as TGTGCCAGTAGTAGGGCAGTGGCTAGCGGGAGATTT. Protein sequence: CASSRAVASGRF.